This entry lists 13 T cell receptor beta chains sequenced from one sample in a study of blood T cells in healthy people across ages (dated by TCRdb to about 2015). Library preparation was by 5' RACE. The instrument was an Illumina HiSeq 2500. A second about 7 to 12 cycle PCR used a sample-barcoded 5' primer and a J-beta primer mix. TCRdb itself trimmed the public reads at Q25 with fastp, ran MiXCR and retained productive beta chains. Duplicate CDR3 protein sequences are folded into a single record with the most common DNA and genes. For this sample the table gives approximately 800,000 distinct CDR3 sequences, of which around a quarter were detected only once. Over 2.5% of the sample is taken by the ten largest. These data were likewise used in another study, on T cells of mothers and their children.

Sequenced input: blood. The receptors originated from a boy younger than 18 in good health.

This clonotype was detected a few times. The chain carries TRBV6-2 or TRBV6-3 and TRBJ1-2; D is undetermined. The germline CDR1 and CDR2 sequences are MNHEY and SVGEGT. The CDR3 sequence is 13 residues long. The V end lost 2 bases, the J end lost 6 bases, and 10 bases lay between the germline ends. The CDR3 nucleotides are TGTGCCAGCAGTTACCAACGGGTTGATGGCTACACCTTC. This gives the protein CASSYQRVDGYTF.

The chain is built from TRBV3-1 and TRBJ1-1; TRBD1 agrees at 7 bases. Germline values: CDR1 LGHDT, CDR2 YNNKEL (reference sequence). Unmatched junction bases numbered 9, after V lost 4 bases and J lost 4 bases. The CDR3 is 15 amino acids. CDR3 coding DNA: TGTGCCAGCAGCCGTATAGGGGGCTGGCTCACTGAAGCTTTCTTT. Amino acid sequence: CASSRIGGWLTEAFF.

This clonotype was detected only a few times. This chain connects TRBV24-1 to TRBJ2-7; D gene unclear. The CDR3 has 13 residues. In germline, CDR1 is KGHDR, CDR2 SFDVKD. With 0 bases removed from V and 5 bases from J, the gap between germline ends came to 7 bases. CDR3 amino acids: CATSDLVGNEQYF. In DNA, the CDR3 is TGTGCCACCAGTGATTTGGTGGGCAACGAGCAGTACTTC.

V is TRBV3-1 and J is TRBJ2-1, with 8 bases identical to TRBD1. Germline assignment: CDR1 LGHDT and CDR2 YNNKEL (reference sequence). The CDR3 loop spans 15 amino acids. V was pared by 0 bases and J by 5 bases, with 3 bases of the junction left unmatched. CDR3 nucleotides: TGTGCCAGCAGCCAAGAAGGACAGGGAGACAATGAGCAGTTCTTC. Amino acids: CASSQEGQGDNEQFF.

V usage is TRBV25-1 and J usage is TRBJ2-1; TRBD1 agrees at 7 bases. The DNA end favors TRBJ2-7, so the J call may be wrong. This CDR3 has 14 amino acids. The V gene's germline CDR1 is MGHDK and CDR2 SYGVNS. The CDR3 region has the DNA TGTGCCAGCAGTGAACCAGGACAGGACTGGGGGCAGTACTTC. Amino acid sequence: CASSEPGQDWGQYF.

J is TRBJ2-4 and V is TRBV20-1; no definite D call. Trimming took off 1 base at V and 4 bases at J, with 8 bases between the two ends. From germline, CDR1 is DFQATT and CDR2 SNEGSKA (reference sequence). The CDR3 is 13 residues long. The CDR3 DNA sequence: TGCAGTGCTAGAGTGATGTTGAAAAACATTCAGTACTTC. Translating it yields CSARVMLKNIQYF.

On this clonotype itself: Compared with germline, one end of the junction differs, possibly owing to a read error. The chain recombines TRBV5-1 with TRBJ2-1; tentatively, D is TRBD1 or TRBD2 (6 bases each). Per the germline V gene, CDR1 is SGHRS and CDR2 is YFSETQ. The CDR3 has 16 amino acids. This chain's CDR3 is CASSLEVGGSHNEQFF. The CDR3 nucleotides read TGCGCCAGCAGCTTGGAAGTCGGGGGCTCCCACAATGAGCAGTTCTTC.

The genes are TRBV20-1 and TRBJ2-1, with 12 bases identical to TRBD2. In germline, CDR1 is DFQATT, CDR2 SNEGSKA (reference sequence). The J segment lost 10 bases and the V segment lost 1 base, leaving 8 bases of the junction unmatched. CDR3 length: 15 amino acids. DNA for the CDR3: TGCAGTGCTAGAGGGCCTAGCGGGGGGGTACGGGAGCAGTTCTTC. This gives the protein CSARGPSGGVREQFF.

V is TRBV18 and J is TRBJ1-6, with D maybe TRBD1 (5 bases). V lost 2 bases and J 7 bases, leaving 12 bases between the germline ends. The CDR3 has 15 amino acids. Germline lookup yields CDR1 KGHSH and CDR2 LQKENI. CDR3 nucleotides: TGTGCCAGCTCACCAAACGGGGGTCTGAATTCACCCCTCCACTTT. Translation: CASSPNGGLNSPLHF.

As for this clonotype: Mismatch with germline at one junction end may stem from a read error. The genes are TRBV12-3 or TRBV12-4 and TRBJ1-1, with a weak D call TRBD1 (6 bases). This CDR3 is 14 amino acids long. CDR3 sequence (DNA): TGTGCCAGCATCGACATAACAGGGAACCCTGAAGCTTTCTTT. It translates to CASIDITGNPEAFF.

The CDR3 loop reads CASSSWSQETQYF. The CDR3 coding sequence is TGTGCCAGCAGCTCGTGGTCGCAAGAGACCCAGTACTTC. J is TRBJ2-5 and V is TRBV7-9, with D unresolved. The germline V and J ends were trimmed by 4 bases and 2 bases, with 8 bases remaining between them. The CDR3 covers 13 residues. Germline assignment: CDR1 SEHNR and CDR2 FQNEAQ (reference sequence).

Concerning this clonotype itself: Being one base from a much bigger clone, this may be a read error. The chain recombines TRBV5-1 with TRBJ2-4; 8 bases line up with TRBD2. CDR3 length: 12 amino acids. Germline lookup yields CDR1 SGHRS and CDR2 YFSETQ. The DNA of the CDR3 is TGCGCCAGCAGCTCGGGGGGGTACATTCAGCACTTC. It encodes CASSSGGYIQHF.

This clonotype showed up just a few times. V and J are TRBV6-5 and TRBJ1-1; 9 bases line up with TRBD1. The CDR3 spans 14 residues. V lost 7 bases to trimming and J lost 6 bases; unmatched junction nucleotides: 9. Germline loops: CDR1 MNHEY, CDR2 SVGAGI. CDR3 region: CASKPTGGRPEAFF. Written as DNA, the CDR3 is TGTGCCAGCAAACCGACAGGGGGACGTCCTGAAGCTTTCTTT.